This is a list of T cell receptor beta chains from one sample in a study of T cell responses to AZD1222 COVID-19 vaccine. The data were produced by immunoSEQ multiplex PCR, yet TCRdb's version contains in-frame clones alone and is incomplete. The sample contains 130,000 or so clones, over 75% of which appear only once. Source: peripheral blood, taken 28 days after the second AZD1222 dose. These receptors originate from an adult who received the AZD1222 COVID-19 vaccine. Each CDR3 is given with its conserved first and last residue. D genes are given only for firm matches. Clone size is stated in some rows and not others, as once, few, many or a class when expanded.

j_call: TRBJ1-2; v_call: TRBV28; d_call: NA; clone_size: NA; cdr3_nt: TGTGCCAGCAGTTTAAACGGCTATGGCTACACCTTC; cdr3_aa: CASSLNGYGYTF
j_call: TRBJ1-5; v_call: TRBV10-3; d_call: NA; clone_size: NA; cdr3_nt: TGTGCCACTGGGACTGACCTTAGCAATCAGCCCCAGCATTTT; cdr3_aa: CATGTDLSNQPQHF
j_call: TRBJ2-2; v_call: TRBV30; d_call: TRBD2; clone_size: NA; cdr3_nt: TGTGCCTGGAGTATCGTTCGGGGGGCCGGGGAGCTGTTTTTT; cdr3_aa: CAWSIVRGAGELFF
j_call: TRBJ1-1; v_call: TRBV28; d_call: TRBD1; clone_size: NA; cdr3_nt: TGTGCCAGCAACACGGGACAGGGGAACACTGAAGCTTTCTTT; cdr3_aa: CASNTGQGNTEAFF
j_call: TRBJ2-3; v_call: TRBV19; d_call: TRBD1; clone_size: NA; cdr3_nt: TGTGCCAGTAGCGAACAGGGGTCCGCAGATACGCAGTATTTT; cdr3_aa: CASSEQGSADTQYF
j_call: TRBJ2-7; v_call: TRBV7-9; d_call: TRBD2; clone_size: few; cdr3_nt: TGTGCCAGCAGCCCTACCGGACTAGCGGGGGCCTACGAGCAGTACTTC; cdr3_aa: CASSPTGLAGAYEQYF
j_call: TRBJ2-7; v_call: TRBV3-1/TRBV3-2; d_call: NA; clone_size: NA; cdr3_nt: TGTGCCAGCAGCCATTTATCCCCCGAGCAGTACTTC; cdr3_aa: CASSHLSPEQYF
j_call: TRBJ1-1; v_call: TRBV27; d_call: TRBD1; clone_size: few; cdr3_nt: TGTGCCAGCAGCCTAAGAACAGGGGCCACTGAAGCTTTCTTT; cdr3_aa: CASSLRTGATEAFF
j_call: TRBJ2-3; v_call: TRBV19; d_call: TRBD2; clone_size: NA; cdr3_nt: TGTGCCAGTACCAATAGAGCGGGGGAACGAGGAGGTACGCAGTATTTT; cdr3_aa: CASTNRAGERGGTQYF
j_call: TRBJ2-5; v_call: TRBV19; d_call: NA; clone_size: once; cdr3_nt: TGTGCCAGTAGTATTATTGGGGGGGCCGGAGAGACCCAGTACTTC; cdr3_aa: CASSIIGGAGETQYF
j_call: TRBJ1-3; v_call: TRBV5-1; d_call: NA; clone_size: NA; cdr3_nt: TGCGCCAGCAGCCAGTTCTTAGGGGGCTCTGGAAACACCATATATTTT; cdr3_aa: CASSQFLGGSGNTIYF
j_call: TRBJ2-3; v_call: TRBV6-1; d_call: NA; clone_size: NA; cdr3_nt: TGTGCCAGCAGTGAAGAAACAGATACGCAGTATTTT; cdr3_aa: CASSEETDTQYF
j_call: TRBJ1-2; v_call: TRBV28; d_call: TRBD1; clone_size: NA; cdr3_nt: TGTGCCAGCAGTCCTGGACAGGGGACTGGCTACACCTTC; cdr3_aa: CASSPGQGTGYTF
j_call: TRBJ2-5; v_call: TRBV4-3; d_call: NA; clone_size: NA; cdr3_nt: TGCGCCAGCAGCCCCTACCCGTACCAAGAGACCCAGTACTTC; cdr3_aa: CASSPYPYQETQYF
j_call: TRBJ1-6; v_call: TRBV7-8; d_call: TRBD1; clone_size: NA; cdr3_nt: TGTGCCAGCAGCTTAATGGACAGGGGCAGCTCACCCCTCCACTTT; cdr3_aa: CASSLMDRGSSPLHF
j_call: TRBJ1-4; v_call: TRBV11-2; d_call: NA; clone_size: NA; cdr3_nt: TGTGCCAGCAGCTTAAACGTCGACCGCACGGGAAGGGTGTTTTTT; cdr3_aa: CASSLNVDRTGRVFF
j_call: TRBJ2-5; v_call: TRBV7-9; d_call: NA; clone_size: NA; cdr3_nt: TGTGCCAGCAGCTTAGCTCTCAGGGCTGGCCAAGAGACCCAGTACTTC; cdr3_aa: CASSLALRAGQETQYF
j_call: TRBJ1-1; v_call: TRBV5-5; d_call: NA; clone_size: NA; cdr3_nt: TGTGCCAGCAGTGGAGCTCCAGGTGTTATTCCTGAAGCTTTCTTT; cdr3_aa: CASSGAPGVIPEAFF
j_call: TRBJ1-1; v_call: TRBV11-3; d_call: NA; clone_size: once; cdr3_nt: TGTGCCAGCACCTCTGACCGGGGCACTGAAGCTTTCTTT; cdr3_aa: CASTSDRGTEAFF
j_call: TRBJ1-1; v_call: TRBV10-3; d_call: TRBD1; clone_size: few; cdr3_nt: TGTGCCATCAGTGGGGGACAGGGTGGGAACACTGAAGCTTTCTTT; cdr3_aa: CAISGGQGGNTEAFF
j_call: TRBJ2-7; v_call: TRBV5-6; d_call: TRBD2; clone_size: medium-sized; cdr3_nt: TGTGCCAGCAGCTTTGGGGGAGGGCGAGGTGGCGAGCAGTACTTC; cdr3_aa: CASSFGGGRGGEQYF
j_call: TRBJ1-5; v_call: TRBV28; d_call: TRBD1; clone_size: NA; cdr3_nt: TGTGCCAGCAGTACCCCGACAGGGGGCTACCAGCCCCAGCATTTT; cdr3_aa: CASSTPTGGYQPQHF
j_call: TRBJ2-7; v_call: TRBV19; d_call: NA; clone_size: few; cdr3_nt: TGTGCCAGTAGTCAACGGGACATCTCCTACGAGCAGTACTTC; cdr3_aa: CASSQRDISYEQYF
j_call: TRBJ2-1; v_call: TRBV11-2; d_call: NA; clone_size: NA; cdr3_nt: TGTGCCAGCAGCTTAGGGGTCCTCAATGAGCAGTTCTTC; cdr3_aa: CASSLGVLNEQFF
j_call: TRBJ1-1; v_call: TRBV6-5; d_call: NA; clone_size: NA; cdr3_nt: TGTGCCAGCAGTCCCCCCTTGTCAGGGGCCGAAGCTTTCTTT; cdr3_aa: CASSPPLSGAEAFF
j_call: TRBJ2-1; v_call: TRBV7-7; d_call: TRBD2; clone_size: NA; cdr3_nt: TGTGCTAGCAGCCCCGGACTAGCGCGTTACAATGAGCAGTTCTTC; cdr3_aa: CASSPGLARYNEQFF
j_call: TRBJ2-1; v_call: TRBV30; d_call: NA; clone_size: NA; cdr3_nt: TGTGCCTGGGGGCAAACCCGGCCCGGTGAGCAGTTCTTC; cdr3_aa: CAWGQTRPGEQFF
j_call: TRBJ2-5; v_call: TRBV6-2/TRBV6-3; d_call: NA; clone_size: NA; cdr3_nt: TGTGCCAGCAGTTCCCAGGGTTCCCGGGAGACCCAGTACTTC; cdr3_aa: CASSSQGSRETQYF
j_call: TRBJ1-1; v_call: TRBV30; d_call: NA; clone_size: NA; cdr3_nt: TGTGCCTGGAGAGTTGCGGTTCTGAACACTGAAGCTTTCTTT; cdr3_aa: CAWRVAVLNTEAFF
j_call: TRBJ2-1; v_call: TRBV5-4; d_call: NA; clone_size: NA; cdr3_nt: TGTGCCAGCAGGCAAACTAGCTACAACAATGAGCAGTTCTTC; cdr3_aa: CASRQTSYNNEQFF
j_call: TRBJ1-1; v_call: TRBV7-2; d_call: TRBD1; clone_size: NA; cdr3_nt: TGTGCCAGCAGCTTCGGGACAGGACGGATGGGAGCTTTCTTT; cdr3_aa: CASSFGTGRMGAFF
j_call: TRBJ1-3; v_call: TRBV30; d_call: NA; clone_size: once; cdr3_nt: TGTGCCTGGAGTGTGGGCCGAAGAAACACCATATATTTT; cdr3_aa: CAWSVGRRNTIYF
j_call: TRBJ1-1; v_call: TRBV6-5; d_call: NA; clone_size: NA; cdr3_nt: TGTGCCAGCAGTCTATACTCGTCAAACACTGAAGCTTTCTTT; cdr3_aa: CASSLYSSNTEAFF
j_call: TRBJ2-7; v_call: TRBV7-6; d_call: NA; clone_size: few; cdr3_nt: TGTGCCAGCAGCTTAACTCCCTACGAGCAGTACTTC; cdr3_aa: CASSLTPYEQYF
j_call: TRBJ1-2; v_call: TRBV5-6; d_call: NA; clone_size: NA; cdr3_nt: TGTGCCAGCAGCTTGGATGGGCCACCCCCTAGAGATGGCTACACCTTC; cdr3_aa: CASSLDGPPPRDGYTF
j_call: TRBJ2-3; v_call: TRBV7-2; d_call: NA; clone_size: NA; cdr3_nt: TGTGCCAGCAGCTTGTATGGAGATACGCAGTATTTT; cdr3_aa: CASSLYGDTQYF
j_call: TRBJ1-5; v_call: TRBV2; d_call: NA; clone_size: NA; cdr3_nt: TGTGCCAGCTCCAAGGGTATAGGCAATCAGCCCCAGCATTTT; cdr3_aa: CASSKGIGNQPQHF
j_call: TRBJ2-1; v_call: TRBV5-8; d_call: NA; clone_size: NA; cdr3_nt: TGTGCCAGCAGCTTGTTTGGGGGATTGGAGCAGTTCTTC; cdr3_aa: CASSLFGGLEQFF
j_call: TRBJ1-3; v_call: TRBV5-4; d_call: NA; clone_size: NA; cdr3_nt: TGTGCCAGCAGCCGGGAGCCATCGGAGGACACCATATATTTT; cdr3_aa: CASSREPSEDTIYF
j_call: TRBJ2-7; v_call: TRBV4-1; d_call: NA; clone_size: once; cdr3_nt: TGCGCCAGCAGCCAAGCAGGCAGGGGCTCCTACGAGCAGTACTTC; cdr3_aa: CASSQAGRGSYEQYF
j_call: TRBJ1-5; v_call: TRBV2; d_call: NA; clone_size: NA; cdr3_nt: TGTGCCAGCAGTGAGGAGCAGGGAGGCGGTCAGCCCCAGCATTTT; cdr3_aa: CASSEEQGGGQPQHF
j_call: TRBJ1-5; v_call: TRBV6-6; d_call: NA; clone_size: NA; cdr3_nt: TGTGCCAGCAACCGACTAAATCAGCCCCAGCATTTT; cdr3_aa: CASNRLNQPQHF
j_call: TRBJ2-2; v_call: TRBV30; d_call: NA; clone_size: NA; cdr3_nt: TGTGCCTGGAGAAAAGAGCGGCGGAACACCGGGGAGCTGTTTTTT; cdr3_aa: CAWRKERRNTGELFF
j_call: TRBJ1-5; v_call: TRBV11-2; d_call: NA; clone_size: NA; cdr3_nt: TGTGCCAGCAGCTTAAGAACAGGCAATCAGCCCCAGCATTTT; cdr3_aa: CASSLRTGNQPQHF
j_call: TRBJ2-7; v_call: TRBV3-1/TRBV3-2; d_call: TRBD2; clone_size: NA; cdr3_nt: TGTGCCAGCAGCCAAGACTACGGGGCGGGAGGCGAGCAGTACTTC; cdr3_aa: CASSQDYGAGGEQYF
j_call: TRBJ2-1; v_call: TRBV28; d_call: NA; clone_size: NA; cdr3_nt: TGTGCCAGCAGTTTCTCCAGGGCGGGACACAATGAGCAGTTCTTC; cdr3_aa: CASSFSRAGHNEQFF
j_call: TRBJ1-1; v_call: TRBV5-5; d_call: TRBD1; clone_size: few; cdr3_nt: TGTGCCAGCAGCCTCTACAGGGGAGGAACTGAAGCTTTCTTT; cdr3_aa: CASSLYRGGTEAFF
j_call: TRBJ1-5; v_call: TRBV28; d_call: NA; clone_size: NA; cdr3_nt: TGTGCCAGCAGTTTATTACGCGGCTATAGCAATCAGCCCCAGCATTTT; cdr3_aa: CASSLLRGYSNQPQHF
j_call: TRBJ2-1; v_call: TRBV4-1; d_call: TRBD1; clone_size: NA; cdr3_nt: TGCGCCAGCACAGCCCTCGGACAGGCGGCTAATGAGCAGTTCTTC; cdr3_aa: CASTALGQAANEQFF
j_call: TRBJ2-1; v_call: TRBV19; d_call: NA; clone_size: NA; cdr3_nt: TGTGCCAGTAGTATAGTCGCGAGCACCTACAAAATAAGTGAGCAGTTCTTC; cdr3_aa: CASSIVASTYKISEQFF